What follows describes a single T cell receptor beta chain. This specimen belongs to a study of OX40 agonist ivuxolimab in advanced cancers. Patients were ruled out by autoimmune disease history or systemic immunosuppression. The CDR3 length is 16 residues. The germline V and J ends were trimmed by 5 bases and 1 base, with 14 bases remaining between them. CDR1 is SEHNR, CDR2 FQNEAQ, per germline (reference sequence). Some clones are missing from TCRdb's copy, which holds only in-frame ones; the method was immunoSEQ multiplex PCR. The sample carries about 70,000 clones, roughly three quarters recorded once.

This sample comprised CD4+ or CD8+ T cells sorted from blood, obtained in a trial of the OX40 agonist ivuxolimab. J is TRBJ2-2 and V is TRBV7-9; a weak D match, TRBD1 (6 bases). The clonotype comes from an adult with an advanced solid tumor such as melanoma, head and neck, liver or kidney cancer. The CDR3 sequence is CASSVTGTKNTGELFF. The CDR3 DNA sequence: TGTGCCAGCAGCGTAACCGGGACAAAGAACACCGGGGAGCTGTTTTTT.